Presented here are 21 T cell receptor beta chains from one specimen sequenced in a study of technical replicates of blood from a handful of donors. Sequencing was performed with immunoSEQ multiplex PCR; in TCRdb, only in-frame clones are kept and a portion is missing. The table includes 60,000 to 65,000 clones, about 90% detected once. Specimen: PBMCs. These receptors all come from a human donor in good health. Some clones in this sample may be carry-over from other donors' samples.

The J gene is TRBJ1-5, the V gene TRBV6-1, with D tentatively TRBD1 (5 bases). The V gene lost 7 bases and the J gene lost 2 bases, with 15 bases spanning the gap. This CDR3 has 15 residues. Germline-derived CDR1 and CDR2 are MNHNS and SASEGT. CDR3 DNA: TGTGCCAGCAACGGTCAGGGCTCGGGCAATCAGCCCCAGCATTTT. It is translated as CASNGQGSGNQPQHF.

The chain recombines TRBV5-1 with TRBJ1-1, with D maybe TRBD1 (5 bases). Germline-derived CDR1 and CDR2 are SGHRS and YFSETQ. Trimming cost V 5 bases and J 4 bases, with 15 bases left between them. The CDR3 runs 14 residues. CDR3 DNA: TGCGCCAGCAGTCTTCCAACCGGGGGCACTGAAGCTTTCTTT. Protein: CASSLPTGGTEAFF.

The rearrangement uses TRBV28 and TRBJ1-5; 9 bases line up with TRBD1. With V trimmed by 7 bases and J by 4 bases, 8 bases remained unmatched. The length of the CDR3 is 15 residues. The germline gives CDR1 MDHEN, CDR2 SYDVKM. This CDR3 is CASKPGQGGNQPQHF. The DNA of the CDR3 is TGTGCCAGCAAACCGGGACAGGGAGGGAATCAGCCCCAGCATTTT.

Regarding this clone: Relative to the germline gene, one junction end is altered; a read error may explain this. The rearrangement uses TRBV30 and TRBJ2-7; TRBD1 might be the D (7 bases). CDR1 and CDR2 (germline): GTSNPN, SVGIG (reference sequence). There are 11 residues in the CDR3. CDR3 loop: CAWRAGGPLAF. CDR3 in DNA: TGTGCCTGGAGGGCAGGGGGGCCTTTAGCATTC.

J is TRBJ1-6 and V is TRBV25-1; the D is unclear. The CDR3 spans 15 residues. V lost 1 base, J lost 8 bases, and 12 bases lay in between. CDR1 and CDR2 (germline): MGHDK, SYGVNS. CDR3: CASSEFRGSHSPLHF. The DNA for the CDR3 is TGTGCCAGCAGTGAATTTCGGGGTAGTCATTCACCCCTCCACTTT. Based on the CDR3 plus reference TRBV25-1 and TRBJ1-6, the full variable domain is EADIYQTPRYLVIGTGKKITLECSQTMGHDKMYWYQQDPGMELHLIHYSYGVNSTEKGDLSSESTVSRIRTEHFPLTLESARPSHTSQYLCASSEFRGSHSPLHFGNGTRLTVT.

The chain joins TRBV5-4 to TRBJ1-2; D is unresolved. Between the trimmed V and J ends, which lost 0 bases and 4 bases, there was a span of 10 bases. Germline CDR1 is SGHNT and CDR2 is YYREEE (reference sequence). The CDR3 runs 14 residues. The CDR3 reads CASSLDSRFYGYTF. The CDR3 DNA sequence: TGTGCCAGCAGCTTGGACAGTAGGTTCTATGGCTACACCTTC.

The chain's CDR3 is CASSLLGQGTGGEQYF. The CDR3 DNA follows: TGCGCCAGCAGCTTGTTAGGTCAGGGGACCGGCGGCGAGCAGTACTTC. The rearrangement joins TRBV5-1 to TRBJ2-7; TRBD1 is a possible D gene (6 bases). Per the germline V gene, CDR1 is SGHRS and CDR2 is YFSETQ. Trimming pared 1 base from V and 6 bases from J, leaving 20 bases between. The CDR3 totals 16 residues.

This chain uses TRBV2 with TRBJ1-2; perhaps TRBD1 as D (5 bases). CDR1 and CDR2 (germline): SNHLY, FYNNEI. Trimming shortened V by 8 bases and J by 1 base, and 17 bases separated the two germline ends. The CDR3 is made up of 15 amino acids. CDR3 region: CASRRGRNDNYGYTF. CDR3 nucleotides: TGTGCCAGCCGGAGGGGCAGGAATGATAACTATGGCTACACCTTC.

In DNA form, the CDR3 reads TGTGCCAGCAGCTTAGGGACTAGCTCCTACAATGAGCAGTTCTTC. This gives the protein CASSLGTSSYNEQFF. The J gene is TRBJ2-1, the V gene TRBV5-4, with TRBD2 matching over 8 bases. The CDR3 is 15 residues long. Per the germline V gene, CDR1 is SGHNT and CDR2 is YYREEE (reference sequence). J was trimmed by 0 bases and V by 2 bases; bases with no gene match: 1.

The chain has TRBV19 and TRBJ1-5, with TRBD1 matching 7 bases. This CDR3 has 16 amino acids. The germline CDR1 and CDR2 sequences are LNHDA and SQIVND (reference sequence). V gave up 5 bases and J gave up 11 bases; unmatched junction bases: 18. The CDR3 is CASSPRTGHQNGAQHF. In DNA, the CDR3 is TGTGCCAGTAGTCCCCGGACAGGCCATCAAAACGGGGCCCAGCATTTT.

CDR3 region: CASSLALTSGSDGELFF. The CDR3 nucleotides read TGCGCCAGCAGCTTGGCCCTTACTAGCGGGAGTGACGGGGAGCTGTTTTTT. The genes are TRBV5-1 and TRBJ2-2; TRBD2 agrees at 11 bases. The ends lost 0 bases at V and 7 bases at J; junction bases unmatched: 8. The germline gives CDR1 SGHRS, CDR2 YFSETQ. The CDR3 is 17 amino acids.

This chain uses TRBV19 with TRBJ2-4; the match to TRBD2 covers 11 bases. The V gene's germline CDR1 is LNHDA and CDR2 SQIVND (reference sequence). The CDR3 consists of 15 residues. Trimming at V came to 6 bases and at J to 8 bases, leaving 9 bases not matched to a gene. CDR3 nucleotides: TGTGCCAGTAGAGGGCTAGCGGGGGGTCGGGACATTCAGTACTTC. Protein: CASRGLAGGRDIQYF.

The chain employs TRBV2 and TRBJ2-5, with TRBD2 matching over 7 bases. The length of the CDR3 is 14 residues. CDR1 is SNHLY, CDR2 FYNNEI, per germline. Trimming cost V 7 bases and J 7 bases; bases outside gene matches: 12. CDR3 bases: TGTGCCAGCATATGGCGGGAGACCGAGGCGACCCAGTACTTC. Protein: CASIWRETEATQYF.

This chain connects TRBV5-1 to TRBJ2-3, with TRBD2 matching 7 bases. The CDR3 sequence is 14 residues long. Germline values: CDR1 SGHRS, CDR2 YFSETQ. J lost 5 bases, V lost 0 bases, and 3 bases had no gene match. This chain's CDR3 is CASSLVASGDTQYF. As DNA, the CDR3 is TGCGCCAGCAGCTTGGTGGCTAGCGGAGATACGCAGTATTTT.

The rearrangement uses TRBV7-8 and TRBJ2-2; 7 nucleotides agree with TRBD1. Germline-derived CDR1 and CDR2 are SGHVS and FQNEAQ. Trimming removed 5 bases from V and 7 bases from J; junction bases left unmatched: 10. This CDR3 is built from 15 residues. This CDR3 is CASSPTDRAVGELFF. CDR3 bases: TGTGCCAGCAGCCCCACTGACAGGGCTGTCGGGGAGCTGTTTTTT.

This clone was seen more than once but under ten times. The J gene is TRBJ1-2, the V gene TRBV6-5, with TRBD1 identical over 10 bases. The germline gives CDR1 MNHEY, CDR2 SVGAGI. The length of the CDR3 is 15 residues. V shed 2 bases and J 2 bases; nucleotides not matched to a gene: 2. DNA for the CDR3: TGTGCCAGCAGTTACCGGGACAGGGGCAACTATGGCTACACCTTC. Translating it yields CASSYRDRGNYGYTF.

This chain's CDR3 is CASRLDRSNQPQHF. The CDR3 bases are TGTGCCAGCAGACTAGACAGGAGCAATCAGCCCCAGCATTTT. The chain carries TRBV2 and TRBJ1-5; D might be TRBD1 (6 bases). CDR1 and CDR2 (germline): SNHLY, FYNNEI. CDR3 length equals 14 residues. Between the trimmed V and J ends, which lost 6 bases and 1 base, there was a span of 10 bases.

Here the CDR3 DNA reads TGTGCCAGCAGCTTAACTGCGGGGGGCGGCGAGACCCAGTACTTC. Translation gives CASSLTAGGGETQYF. The rearrangement uses TRBV7-3 and TRBJ2-5; 8 nucleotides match TRBD2. The ends lost 0 bases at V and 5 bases at J; junction bases unmatched: 5. The CDR3 consists of 15 residues. Germline V gives CDR1 SGHTA, CDR2 FQGTGA.

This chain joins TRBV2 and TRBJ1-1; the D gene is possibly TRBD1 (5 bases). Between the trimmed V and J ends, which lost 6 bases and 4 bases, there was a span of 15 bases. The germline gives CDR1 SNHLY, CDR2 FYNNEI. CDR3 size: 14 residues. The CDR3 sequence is CASRSQGGLTEAFF. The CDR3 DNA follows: TGTGCCAGCAGATCGCAGGGAGGGCTCACTGAAGCTTTCTTT. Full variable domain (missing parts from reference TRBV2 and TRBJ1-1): EPEVTQTPSHQVTQMGQEVILRCVPISNHLYFYWYRQILGQKVEFLVSFYNNEISEKSEIFDDQFSVERPDGSNFTLKIRSTKLEDSAMYFCASRSQGGLTEAFFGQGTRLTVV.

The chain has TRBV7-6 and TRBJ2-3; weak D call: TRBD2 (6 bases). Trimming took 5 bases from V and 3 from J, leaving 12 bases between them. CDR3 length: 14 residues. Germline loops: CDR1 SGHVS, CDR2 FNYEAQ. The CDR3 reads CASSNRRGTDTQYF. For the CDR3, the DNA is TGTGCCAGCAGCAACAGGCGGGGTACAGATACGCAGTATTTT.

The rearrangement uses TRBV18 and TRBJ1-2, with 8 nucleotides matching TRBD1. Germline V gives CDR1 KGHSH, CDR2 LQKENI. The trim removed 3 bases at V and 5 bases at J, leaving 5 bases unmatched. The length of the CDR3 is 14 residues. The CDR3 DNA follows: TGTGCCAGCTCACCTGGACAGGGCGTATATGGCTACACCTTC. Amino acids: CASSPGQGVYGYTF. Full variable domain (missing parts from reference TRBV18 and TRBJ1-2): NAGVMQNPRHLVRRRGQEARLRCSPMKGHSHVYWYRQLPEEGLKFMVYLQKENIIDESGMPKERFSAEFPKEGPSILRIQQVVRGDSAAYFCASSPGQGVYGYTFGSGTRLTVV.